Listed here are 28 T cell receptor beta chains from one sample, sequenced in a study of OX40 agonist ivuxolimab in advanced cancers. Produced via immunoSEQ multiplex PCR; TCRdb's table is partial and in-frame only. The repertoire has roughly 89,000 clones, approximately 90% of them found once; the top ten carry 6% to 7.5%. The sequenced sample was CD4+ or CD8+ T cells sorted from blood, obtained in a trial of the OX40 agonist ivuxolimab. Source of these receptors: an adult with an advanced solid tumor such as melanoma, head and neck, liver or kidney cancer.

The rearrangement joins TRBV7-9 to TRBJ2-2, with D perhaps being TRBD1 or TRBD2 (5 bases each). The CDR3 contains 12 residues. The germline V gene encodes CDR1 SEHNR and CDR2 FQNEAQ (reference sequence). Trimming pared 6 bases from V and 4 bases from J, leaving 6 bases between. The CDR3 coding sequence is TGTGCCAGCAGGAGGGGCACCGGGGAGCTGTTTTTT. It specifies CASRRGTGELFF.

The chain is built from TRBV19 and TRBJ2-5; no clear D. V was pared by 5 bases and J by 1 base, with 11 bases between. The CDR3 has 14 amino acids. Germline V gene lookup returns CDR1 LNHDA and CDR2 SQIVND (reference sequence). The CDR3 loop is CASSLGPRQETQYF. The CDR3 DNA follows: TGTGCCAGTAGTTTGGGCCCGCGCCAAGAGACCCAGTACTTC.

The V gene is TRBV5-1, the J gene TRBJ1-3; possible D gene TRBD1, 6 bases. This CDR3 contains 16 residues. The V gene lost 0 bases and the J gene lost 0 bases, with 10 bases spanning the gap. Per germline, CDR1 SGHRS and CDR2 YFSETQ. The CDR3 protein is CASSLDVGASGNTIYF. DNA of the CDR3: TGCGCCAGCAGCTTGGATGTGGGGGCCTCTGGAAACACCATATATTTT.

The chain is built from TRBV6-1 and TRBJ1-5, with D possibly being TRBD1 (5 bases). The CDR3 extends over 14 amino acids. Per germline, CDR1 MNHNS and CDR2 SASEGT. The V end was cut by 6 bases, the J end by 5 bases, with 14 bases between. CDR3 coding DNA: TGTGCCAGCAGCGCTGGGGGTCTTCATCAGCCCCAGCATTTT. This translates into CASSAGGLHQPQHF.

V is TRBV2 and J is TRBJ1-2; D not certain. Per germline, CDR1 SNHLY and CDR2 FYNNEI. Trimming removed 2 bases from V and 12 bases from J, with 10 bases in between. This CDR3 spans 11 amino acids. The DNA for the CDR3 is TGTGCCAGCAGTGAATCGGCCAGGAACACCTTC. Its protein is CASSESARNTF.

The chain links TRBV28 to TRBJ2-3, with D possibly matching TRBD1 (5 bases). The ends were cut back, 2 bases at V and 8 bases at J, with 14 bases in the middle. Germline V gene sequence: CDR1 MDHEN, CDR2 SYDVKM. The length of the CDR3 is 14 residues. CDR3 protein: CASSLPGWKGTQYF. The CDR3 DNA is TGTGCCAGCAGTTTACCAGGGTGGAAGGGTACGCAGTATTTT. Looking up the rest from reference TRBV28 and TRBJ2-3 gives the full variable domain: DVKVTQSSRYLVKRTGEKVFLECVQDMDHENMFWYRQDPGLGLRLIYFSYDVKMKEKGDIPEGYSVSREKKERFSLILESASTNQTSMYLCASSLPGWKGTQYFGPGTRLTVL.

The chain has TRBV9 and TRBJ2-5; D not resolved. The V gene's germline CDR1 is SGDLS and CDR2 YYNGEE. This CDR3 has 13 residues. With 3 bases removed from V and 5 bases from J, the gap between germline ends came to 11 bases. The CDR3 spells CASSGGPGETQYF. CDR3 bases: TGTGCCAGCAGCGGTGGACCTGGGGAGACCCAGTACTTC. The variable domain in full, completed from reference TRBV9 and TRBJ2-5, reads DSGVTQTPKHLITATGQRVTLRCSPRSGDLSVYWYQQSLDQGLQFLIQYYNGEERAKGNILERFSAQQFPDLHSELNLSSLELGDSALYFCASSGGPGETQYFGPGTRLLVL.

V and J are TRBV5-3 and TRBJ2-7; D gene unclear. TRBV5-3 is an ORF; its function is uncertain. The CDR3 spans 14 residues. The V end lost 0 bases, the J end lost 6 bases, and 13 bases lay between the germline ends. CDR3 sequence: CARSLGPAMGEQYF. The CDR3 coding sequence is TGTGCCAGAAGCTTGGGTCCCGCCATGGGCGAGCAGTACTTC.

The table lists this clone with a few counts. The V call is TRBV28, the J call TRBJ2-5, with D maybe TRBD1 (5 bases). Gene TRBJ2-7 matches the end of the DNA better, so the J call may be wrong. The germline V gene encodes CDR1 MDHEN and CDR2 SYDVKM. The CDR3 is 14 residues long. The CDR3 sequence is CASRENGPQGEQYF. Written as DNA, the CDR3 is TGTGCCAGCAGGGAGAATGGGCCTCAGGGCGAGCAGTACTTC.

This clone was found once. V and J are TRBV28 and TRBJ2-5; TRBD1 or TRBD2 may be the D gene (5 bases each). Germline-derived CDR1 and CDR2 are MDHEN and SYDVKM. Trimming stripped 6 bases from V and 4 bases from J, with 9 bases between. This CDR3 spans 12 amino acids. CDR3 nucleotide sequence: TGTGCCAGCAGGACCGGGACAGAGACCCAGTACTTC. Translated, it gives CASRTGTETQYF.

The rearrangement links TRBV2 to TRBJ1-2; D might be TRBD1 (5 bases). With 5 bases removed from V and 4 bases from J, the gap between germline ends came to 11 bases. Germline assignment: CDR1 SNHLY and CDR2 FYNNEI. CDR3 length: 13 residues. CDR3 in amino acids: CASSNQGLYGYTF. The CDR3 nucleotides read TGTGCCAGCAGTAATCAGGGCCTCTATGGCTACACCTTC.

This clone has only one observation. V gene TRBV5-1 combines with J gene TRBJ2-7; the D gene is possibly TRBD1 (6 bases). The germline V gene encodes CDR1 SGHRS and CDR2 YFSETQ. V was pared by 4 bases and J by 3 bases, with 11 bases between. The CDR3 has 13 residues. CDR3 sequence reads: CASSPDRSYEQYF. The CDR3 nucleotides read TGCGCCAGCAGCCCCGACAGGAGCTACGAGCAGTACTTC. Supplemented by reference TRBV5-1 and TRBJ2-7, the full variable domain reads KAGVTQTPRYLIKTRGQQVTLSCSPISGHRSVSWYQQTPGQGLQFLFEYFSETQRNKGNFPGRFSGRQFSNSRSEMNVSTLELGDSALYLCASSPDRSYEQYFGPGTRLTVT.

This sequence joins TRBV5-4 and TRBJ2-3, with a tentative D call TRBD2 (5 bases). The CDR3 is 14 residues long. In germline, CDR1 is SGHNT, CDR2 YYREEE (reference sequence). Trimming removed 5 bases from V and 3 bases from J, with 13 bases in between. CDR3 DNA sequence: TGTGCCAGCAGTCAAAAAACGGGGACAGATACGCAGTATTTT. This translates into CASSQKTGTDTQYF.

In DNA form, the CDR3 reads TGTGCCAGCAGCTTGGCCAACACTGAAGCTTTCTTT. Translation: CASSLANTEAFF. V and J are TRBV5-4 and TRBJ1-1; D is undetermined. Trimming took 0 bases from V and 2 from J, leaving 2 bases between them. Germline lookup yields CDR1 SGHNT and CDR2 YYREEE (reference sequence). The CDR3 is 12 amino acids.

This chain joins TRBV27 and TRBJ2-7; the match to TRBD2 covers 7 bases. This CDR3 has 14 residues. V gave up 2 bases and J gave up 2 bases; unmatched junction bases: 3. CDR1 and CDR2 from the germline V gene are MNHEY and SMNVEV (reference sequence). The CDR3 reads CASSLKGRAYEQYF. As DNA, the CDR3 is TGTGCCAGCAGTTTAAAAGGGAGGGCCTACGAGCAGTACTTC.

The chain employs TRBV2 and TRBJ1-4, with TRBD1 identical over 8 bases. The V and J ends lost 6 bases and 7 bases, in that order; junction bases with no gene match: 7. Germline CDR1 SNHLY, CDR2 FYNNEI. The CDR3 is 14 residues long. The CDR3 sequence: CASRATGGVEKLFF. For the CDR3, the DNA is TGTGCCAGCAGGGCAACAGGGGGTGTTGAAAAACTGTTTTTT.

This clone was counted a few times. This chain uses TRBV19 with TRBJ1-5; a possible D gene is TRBD1 (6 bases). V gave up 1 base and J gave up 4 bases, with 8 bases separating them. There are 14 residues in the CDR3. Germline-derived CDR1 and CDR2 are LNHDA and SQIVND (reference sequence). In DNA, the CDR3 is TGTGCCAGTAGTATAGGACAGGATAATCAGCCCCAGCATTTT. It yields the protein CASSIGQDNQPQHF.

The V call is TRBV6-5, the J call TRBJ2-7, with 8 bases matching TRBD2. The CDR3 is 14 amino acids. Germline values: CDR1 MNHEY, CDR2 SVGAGI. Unmatched junction bases numbered 6, after V lost 3 bases and J lost 5 bases. CDR3 sequence: CASSYLAGTNEQYF. The DNA for the CDR3 is TGTGCCAGCAGTTATCTAGCGGGTACGAACGAGCAGTACTTC.

The chain links TRBV6-1 to TRBJ1-5; TRBD1 matches 9 bases. V was pared by 6 bases and J by 5 bases, with 5 bases of the junction left unmatched. The CDR3 extends over 14 amino acids. Germline CDR1 MNHNS, CDR2 SASEGT. The CDR3, as DNA: TGTGCCAGCAGCCGGGACAGGGAGGATCAGCCCCAGCATTTT. It is translated as CASSRDREDQPQHF.

This clone was detected only once. The chain recombines TRBV6-5 with TRBJ1-1; possibly TRBD1 for D (5 bases). The germline V gene encodes CDR1 MNHEY and CDR2 SVGAGI. The germline V and J ends were trimmed by 2 bases and 3 bases, with 10 bases remaining between them. This CDR3 contains 14 residues. CDR3 region: CASSYRGVYTEAFF. The CDR3 region has the DNA TGTGCCAGCAGTTACCGAGGGGTATACACTGAAGCTTTCTTT.

The chain is built from TRBV4-1 and TRBJ1-6; the D gene is possibly TRBD1 (6 bases). The CDR3 has 14 amino acids. Trimming pared 0 bases from V and 10 bases from J, leaving 10 bases between. The germline gives CDR1 MGHRA, CDR2 YSYEKL. The CDR3 spells CASSQEPGASPLHF. CDR3 DNA sequence: TGCGCCAGCAGCCAAGAGCCGGGGGCCTCACCCCTCCACTTT.

The rearrangement joins TRBV19 to TRBJ1-5, with 8 bases matching TRBD1. The length of the CDR3 is 14 residues. Germline CDR1 reads LNHDA; CDR2 reads SQIVND (reference sequence). J lost 6 bases, V lost 7 bases, and 8 bases had no gene match. The CDR3: CASTDRAWGQPQHF. The CDR3 coding sequence is TGTGCCAGTACGGACAGGGCTTGGGGTCAGCCCCAGCATTTT.

The chain uses TRBV27 and TRBJ2-1, with TRBD2 matching 10 bases. The V gene's germline CDR1 is MNHEY and CDR2 SMNVEV (reference sequence). The junction had 5 bases not matched to a gene; V was cut back by 4 bases and J by 5 bases. This CDR3 has 15 residues. The CDR3 here is CASSSQREGDNEQFF. The CDR3 nucleotides are TGTGCCAGCAGTTCCCAGCGGGAGGGTGACAATGAGCAGTTCTTC.

This clone was observed once. This chain links TRBV30 with TRBJ2-5; unclear D gene. Judging by the DNA end, TRBJ2-7 fits better; the J call may be wrong. CDR3 size: 11 residues. The germline V gene encodes CDR1 GTSNPN and CDR2 SVGIG (reference sequence). CDR3 sequence: CALEASYEQYF. DNA for the CDR3: TGTGCCCTCGAGGCCTCCTACGAGCAGTACTTC.

The chain carries TRBV7-6 and TRBJ2-7, with a weak D call TRBD1 (7 bases). Between the trimmed V and J ends, which lost 5 bases and 2 bases, there was a span of 13 bases. The length of the CDR3 is 14 residues. CDR1 and CDR2 from the germline V gene are SGHVS and FNYEAQ. CDR3 protein: CASSAEGQPYEQYF. CDR3 bases: TGTGCCAGCAGCGCGGAGGGACAGCCCTACGAGCAGTACTTC. Full variable domain (missing parts from reference TRBV7-6 and TRBJ2-7): GAGVSQSPRYKVTKRGQDVALRCDPISGHVSLYWYRQALGQGPEFLTYFNYEAQQDKSGLPNDRFSAERPEGSISTLTIQRTEQRDSAMYRCASSAEGQPYEQYFGPGTRLTVT.

To note about this clone: Mismatch with germline at one junction end may stem from a read error. The chain joins TRBV5-1 to TRBJ2-7, with TRBD2 as a possible D gene (6 bases). In germline, CDR1 is SGHRS, CDR2 YFSETQ. The CDR3 contains 15 residues. CDR3 nucleotide sequence: TGCGCCAGCAGTTTGGTTCGGGACTCCTTTTCGGAGCAGTACTTC. Encoded protein: CASSLVRDSFSEQYF.

Details on this clone: Other DNA sequences within the sample encode an identical CDR3. The chain carries TRBV9 and TRBJ2-3; a possible D gene is TRBD2 (5 bases). V lost 4 bases and J lost 3, with 18 bases in between. The CDR3 has 16 amino acids. Germline CDR1 SGDLS, CDR2 YYNGEE. The CDR3 here is CASSFRVAQRTDTQYF. In DNA, the CDR3 is TGTGCCAGCAGCTTCCGCGTAGCGCAAAGAACAGATACGCAGTATTTT. The whole variable domain, filled in from reference TRBV9 and TRBJ2-3, reads DSGVTQTPKHLITATGQRVTLRCSPRSGDLSVYWYQQSLDQGLQFLIQYYNGEERAKGNILERFSAQQFPDLHSELNLSSLELGDSALYFCASSFRVAQRTDTQYFGPGTRLTVL.

The rearrangement uses TRBV28 and TRBJ1-2, with no clear D. CDR1 is MDHEN and CDR2 is SYDVKM in the germline V gene. V was shortened by 2 bases and J by 8 bases, with 12 bases between the two germline ends. This CDR3 contains 13 residues. The CDR3 loop reads CASSLPAVNGYTF. The CDR3, as DNA: TGTGCCAGCAGTTTACCCGCGGTGAACGGCTACACCTTC.